The subject of this entry is one TCR beta chain. The junction departs from germline at one end; a sequencing error may be responsible. Using immunoSEQ multiplex PCR, the repertoire was profiled, and TCRdb retains in-frame clones only, with some absent. The table has 45,000 to 50,000 clones, over 90% seen once. This record belongs to a study of T cell changes during pregnancy in multiple sclerosis. Per germline, CDR1 SSHAT and CDR2 FNYEAQ (reference sequence). The CDR3 totals 15 residues. The receptor comes from a female donor with multiple sclerosis, enrolled in a pregnancy study. The rearrangement uses TRBV7-7 and TRBJ2-1, with TRBD2 matching over 11 bases. The material sequenced was peripheral blood, taken in the third trimester of pregnancy. The chain's CDR3 is CASSPTSGSVNEQFF. The DNA for the CDR3 is TGTGCTAGCAGCCCTACTAGCGGGAGTGTAAATGAGCAGTTCTTC.